This T cell receptor (beta chain) appears in the sequencing data of a study of regulatory T cells in long-lasting Graves disease. Stated time point: persistent/refractory GD, antithyroid drugs over 5 years with positive TRAb. Extracted RNA from PBMCs served as the source of the TCR library. The TCR beta library used iRepertoire HTBI primers with Arm-PCR amplification of CDR3. TCRdb passed the multiplex PCR reads through MiXCR, listing each CDR3 protein once. The table records 360,000 or so distinct CDR3 sequences, 20% to 25% of them present only once. This clonotype appeared a few times. The TCR sequence derives from a woman aged 40 to 50 with Graves disease. The sequencing here drew on peripheral blood mononuclear cells (PBMCs), taken when the disease was refractory, from a patient treated with antithyroid drugs.

The CDR3 coding sequence is TGTGCCAGCAGCGACCGGACTAGCGGCTACGAGCAGTACTTC. It is translated as CASSDRTSGYEQYF. The chain joins TRBV5-6 to TRBJ2-7, with TRBD2 matching over 10 bases. This CDR3 has 14 amino acids. Germline trimming cut 4 bases from V and 3 bases from J; bases unmatched to any gene: 4. Germline values: CDR1 SGHDT, CDR2 YYEEEE.